The 9 T cell receptor beta chains presented below share a single source sample, sequenced in a study of identical twins. A single record per CDR3 protein comes from TCRdb applying MiXCR to the 5' RACE reads. Here the sample spans 1.5 million or so distinct CDR3 sequences, roughly 35% being singletons. The sequencing sample was made of cord blood. All receptors come from a newborn girl in good health.

This clonotype was observed once. The chain is built from TRBV20-1 and TRBJ1-1; D perhaps matches TRBD1 (6 bases). Germline CDR1 is DFQATT and CDR2 is SNEGSKA (reference sequence). The CDR3 runs 16 residues. V was cut by 1 base and J by 5 bases, with 20 bases left in between. The CDR3 DNA sequence: TGCAGTGCTAGAGTCAATATCAGGGGTAGGGTGACTGAAGCTTTCTTT. This sequence encodes CSARVNIRGRVTEAFF.

The gene calls are TRBV28 and TRBJ2-5, with TRBD1 identical over 10 bases. The CDR3 loop spans 15 amino acids. Germline trimming cut 2 bases from V and 4 bases from J; bases unmatched to any gene: 4. CDR1 and CDR2 (germline): MDHEN, SYDVKM. The CDR3 DNA sequence: TGTGCCAGCAGTTTAATGACAGGGGGCGGAGAGACCCAGTACTTC. Encoded protein: CASSLMTGGGETQYF.

This clonotype came up many times. This chain's CDR3 is CASSEIERDLEQFF. The CDR3 region has the DNA TGTGCCAGCAGTGAAATAGAGCGGGATCTTGAGCAGTTCTTC. V and J are TRBV25-1 and TRBJ2-1; 7 bases are shared with TRBD2. Per germline, CDR1 MGHDK and CDR2 SYGVNS. The CDR3 has 14 residues. Trimming cost V 2 bases and J 9 bases; bases outside gene matches: 7.

This clonotype was counted between two and nine times. The chain is built from TRBV6-5 and TRBJ1-2, with 7 bases matching TRBD1. Trimming cost V 0 bases and J 8 bases; bases outside gene matches: 12. The CDR3 runs 16 residues. The germline V gene has CDR1 MNHEY and CDR2 SVGAGI. CDR3 amino acids: CASSYSRDSICCGYTF. DNA of the CDR3: TGTGCCAGCAGTTACTCTCGGGACAGTATCTGCTGCGGCTACACCTTC.

This clonotype was counted ten times or more. The chain is built from TRBV12-3 or TRBV12-4 and TRBJ1-1, with a possible D match to TRBD1 (5 bases). Trimming took off 5 bases at V and 2 bases at J, with 12 bases between the two ends. The CDR3 has 14 amino acids. CDR3 coding DNA: TGTGCCAGCAGTCCCGGGGGAGTCAACACTGAAGCTTTCTTT. Protein product: CASSPGGVNTEAFF.

This clonotype showed up just a few times. The chain combines TRBV13 with TRBJ2-2; TRBD2 agrees at 8 bases. This CDR3 comprises 16 residues. The ends lost 8 bases at V and 1 base at J; junction bases unmatched: 9. The germline V gene has CDR1 PRHDT and CDR2 FYEKMQ (reference sequence). The CDR3 loop reads CASGTSGVWNTGELFF. Here the CDR3 DNA reads TGTGCCAGCGGAACTAGCGGCGTTTGGAACACCGGGGAGCTGTTTTTT.

This sequence joins TRBV4-2 and TRBJ2-3; TRBD2 might be the D (6 bases). The CDR3 loop spans 17 amino acids. Trimming took 0 bases from V and 2 from J, leaving 15 bases between them. CDR1 is LGHNA and CDR2 is YNFKEQ in the germline V gene. The CDR3 nucleotides are TGTGCCAGCAGCCAAGAACGGGCGGGACTCAACACAGATACGCAGTATTTT. The encoded protein is CASSQERAGLNTDTQYF.

This clonotype has more than one count but fewer than ten. In DNA, the CDR3 is TGTGCCAGCAGCTTAATTACGGGGGAGAGGTGGACTGAAGCTTTCTTT. This encodes CASSLITGERWTEAFF. This chain uses TRBV11-2 with TRBJ1-1; D perhaps matches TRBD1 (5 bases). CDR1 SGHAT and CDR2 FQNNGV come from the germline V gene. V shed 2 bases and J shed 5 bases, with 18 bases lying between them. The CDR3 has 16 residues.

This clonotype appeared a few times. The chain has TRBV3-1 and TRBJ2-7, with 10 bases fitting TRBD2. The germline V gene encodes CDR1 LGHDT and CDR2 YNNKEL (reference sequence). Trimming removed 6 bases from V and 5 bases from J; junction bases left unmatched: 13. The CDR3 is 16 residues long. CDR3 protein: CASSPQVAGGGNEQYF. The CDR3 region has the DNA TGTGCCAGCAGTCCCCAGGTAGCGGGAGGTGGAAACGAGCAGTACTTC.